These T cell receptor beta chains were read from a single sample in a study of blood T cell repertoires in COVID-19. Repertoires were generated with immunoSEQ multiplex PCR, while TCRdb's copy carries only in-frame clones and drops some. The data contain 300,000 to 350,000 clones, 90% of them singletons. The sample taken for sequencing was PBMCs or T cells enriched from blood (not recorded which). The receptors were gathered from a young woman with acute COVID-19. Each CDR3 is given with its conserved first and last residue. The D gene is left open where the match is weak. Only some rows state a clone size, as once, few, many or a class for expanded clones.

TRBV28	16	.	TRBD1	TRBJ1-5	CATLVSGGFGNQPQHF	TGTGCCACCTTGGTGTCAGGGGGCTTCGGCAATCAGCCCCAGCATTTT
TRBV6-1	16	.	.	TRBJ2-7	CASSALGPQGSYEQYF	TGTGCCAGCAGTGCCCTTGGGCCCCAAGGGAGCTACGAGCAGTACTTC
TRBV6-5	12	.	TRBD1	TRBJ2-7	CASIQTGNEQYF	TGTGCCAGCATACAGACAGGGAACGAGCAGTACTTC
TRBV28	15	once	.	TRBJ2-4	CASSPPGLLGTIQYF	TGTGCCAGCAGTCCCCCCGGACTACTGGGGACCATTCAGTACTTC
TRBV4-1	15	.	.	TRBJ2-7	CASSQDPGVGYEQYF	TGCGCCAGCAGCCAAGATCCCGGAGTAGGATACGAGCAGTACTTC
TRBV18	15	few	TRBD2	TRBJ2-1	CASAPSGSAYNEQFF	TGTGCCAGCGCCCCTAGCGGGAGCGCCTACAATGAGCAGTTCTTC
TRBV15	12	.	.	TRBJ1-5	CATSSPNQPQHF	TGTGCCACCAGCAGTCCGAATCAGCCCCAGCATTTT
TRBV10-3	12	.	.	TRBJ2-3	CAISDLTDTQYF	TGTGCCATCAGTGACCTCACAGATACGCAGTATTTT
TRBV7-9	15	.	.	TRBJ1-3	CASSPSQGVGNTIYF	TGTGCCAGCAGCCCCTCCCAGGGCGTTGGAAACACCATATATTTT
TRBV27	12	.	.	TRBJ1-6	CASSWGGSPLHF	TGTGCCAGCAGTTGGGGGGGATCACCCCTCCACTTT
TRBV11-2	14	.	.	TRBJ1-4	CASSLKYEGEKLFF	TGTGCCAGCAGCTTAAAATACGAGGGTGAAAAACTGTTTTTT
TRBV5-1	14	.	.	TRBJ2-2	CASSLGDKAGELFF	TGCGCCAGCAGCTTGGGGGACAAGGCCGGGGAGCTGTTTTTT
TRBV18	12	.	.	TRBJ2-3	CASSPLRDTQYF	TGTGCCAGCTCACCACTACGGGATACGCAGTATTTT
TRBV27	15	.	.	TRBJ1-6	CASSIAANYNSPLHF	TGTGCCAGCTCAATCGCGGCTAACTATAATTCACCCCTCCACTTT
TRBV24-1	15	.	.	TRBJ1-2	CATSDYVGGSEGYTF	TGTGCCACCAGTGATTACGTCGGAGGATCGGAGGGCTACACCTTC
TRBV27	11	.	.	TRBJ2-7	CASSNRFKQYF	TGTGCCAGCAGTAACAGGTTCAAGCAGTACTTC
TRBV18	16	few	.	TRBJ1-6	CASSPLVAGNNSPLHF	TGTGCCAGCTCACCATTAGTAGCCGGGAATAATTCACCCCTCCACTTT
TRBV11-2	14	.	TRBD2	TRBJ2-7	CASSLILAGGEQYF	TGTGCCAGCAGCTTAATACTAGCGGGAGGCGAGCAGTACTTC
TRBV5-8	17	.	TRBD2	TRBJ2-2	CASSLEYSGGNTGELFF	TGTGCCAGCAGCTTGGAATATAGCGGGGGGAACACCGGGGAGCTGTTTTTT
TRBV27	17	once	TRBD1	TRBJ1-2	CASSLRGGTGFHYGYTF	TGTGCCAGCAGTTTAAGGGGGGGGACAGGGTTCCACTATGGCTACACCTTC
TRBV24-1	16	.	TRBD1	TRBJ2-2	CATSDSDRGYTGELFF	TGTGCCACCAGTGATTCGGACAGGGGATACACCGGGGAGCTGTTTTTT
TRBV2	15	.	.	TRBJ1-5	CASSTRQVGDQPQHF	TGTGCCAGCAGCACGAGACAGGTTGGTGATCAGCCCCAGCATTTT
TRBV7-9	15	.	.	TRBJ1-1	CASSLGVPGDTEAFF	TGTGCCAGCAGCTTGGGGGTCCCAGGGGACACTGAAGCTTTCTTT
TRBV5-1	14	.	TRBD2	TRBJ2-3	CASSPPSGSDTQYF	TGCGCCAGCAGCCCCCCTAGCGGGAGTGATACGCAGTATTTT
TRBV9	14	.	.	TRBJ1-2	CASSVEDSHYGYTF	TGTGCCAGCAGCGTAGAGGACAGCCACTATGGCTACACCTTC
TRBV7-3	13	.	TRBD1	TRBJ1-1	CASSSGQGTEAFF	TGTGCCAGCAGCTCGGGACAGGGGACTGAAGCTTTCTTT
TRBV7-3	15	few	TRBD1	TRBJ1-1	CASSSGTGENTEAFF	TGTGCCAGCAGCTCCGGGACAGGGGAGAACACTGAAGCTTTCTTT
TRBV30	14	.	TRBD2	TRBJ2-7	CAWSPLAGSYEQYF	TGTGCCTGGAGTCCACTAGCGGGATCCTACGAGCAGTACTTC
TRBV5-1	15	.	.	TRBJ2-6	CATRVQESGANVLTF	TGCGCCACCCGGGTCCAAGAGTCTGGGGCCAACGTCCTGACTTTC
TRBV6-2/TRBV6-3	16	.	.	TRBJ1-5	CASSYSPQYSNQPQHF	TGTGCCAGCAGTTACTCGCCACAGTATAGCAATCAGCCCCAGCATTTT
TRBV9	13	.	TRBD1	TRBJ1-1	CASSGDRETEAFF	TGTGCCAGCAGCGGGGACAGAGAAACTGAAGCTTTCTTT
TRBV9	12	.	.	TRBJ2-7	CASSATEYEQYF	TGTGCCAGCAGCGCCACTGAGTACGAGCAGTACTTC
TRBV10-3	12	.	.	TRBJ1-2	CAISDPGYGYTF	TGTGCCATCAGTGACCCCGGGTATGGCTACACCTTC
TRBV11-2	16	.	TRBD2	TRBJ2-1	CASSLLLAGGIDEQFF	TGTGCCAGCAGCCTCCTCCTAGCGGGAGGGATCGATGAGCAGTTCTTC
TRBV28	15	few	TRBD1	TRBJ1-1	CASSLWDRGNTEAFF	TGTGCCAGCAGTTTATGGGACAGGGGGAACACTGAAGCTTTCTTT
TRBV30	15	once	TRBD1	TRBJ1-1	CAWSVGGTGNTEAFF	TGTGCCTGGAGCGTCGGAGGGACAGGGAACACTGAAGCTTTCTTT
TRBV10-3	13	.	.	TRBJ1-5	CATSGESNQPQHF	TGTGCCACTTCAGGGGAAAGCAATCAGCCCCAGCATTTT
TRBV29-1	13	.	.	TRBJ2-7	CSGGTPWAGEQYF	TGCAGCGGCGGGACTCCCTGGGCAGGCGAGCAGTACTTC
TRBV9	17	.	.	TRBJ2-1	CASSVPSAGDTDNEQFF	TGTGCCAGCAGCGTACCATCCGCAGGCGACACCGACAATGAGCAGTTCTTC
TRBV6-5	16	.	TRBD1	TRBJ1-3	CASSFPTGGSGNTIYF	TGTGCCAGCAGTTTCCCGACAGGGGGGTCTGGAAACACCATATATTTT
TRBV4-2	17	.	TRBD1	TRBJ1-4	CASSQDNRRQGLRKLFF	TGTGCCAGCAGCCAAGATAATCGACGACAGGGTTTGAGAAAACTGTTTTTT
TRBV21-1	15	.	.	TRBJ2-7	CASVGGLAYIPEQYF	TGTGCCAGCGTGGGAGGGCTAGCTTATATCCCCGAGCAGTACTTC
TRBV28	17	once	.	TRBJ2-1	CASSSLGGLASYNEQFF	TGTGCCAGCAGTTCCCTTGGTGGGCTAGCTTCCTACAATGAGCAGTTCTTC
TRBV9	15	.	TRBD2	TRBJ2-2	CASSRLAGRTGELFF	TGTGCCAGCAGCAGACTAGCGGGGAGAACCGGGGAGCTGTTTTTT
TRBV28	14	.	TRBD1	TRBJ2-1	CAITEGGLYNEQFF	TGTGCCATCACGGAAGGGGGCCTTTACAATGAGCAGTTCTTC
TRBV6-5	13	.	TRBD1	TRBJ1-2	CATTTGGLYGYTF	TGTGCCACCACAACAGGGGGCCTCTATGGCTACACCTTC
TRBV28	15	.	TRBD1	TRBJ1-6	CASSPDRAYNSPLHF	TGTGCCAGCAGCCCCGACAGGGCGTATAATTCACCCCTCCACTTT
TRBV27	13	.	.	TRBJ1-2	CASSPQGRYGYTF	TGTGCCAGCAGTCCCCAGGGCCGATATGGCTACACCTTC
TRBV11-3	14	.	.	TRBJ1-3	CASSLVLSGNTIYF	TGTGCCAGCAGCTTAGTTCTCTCTGGAAACACCATATATTTT
TRBV24-1	14	.	.	TRBJ2-2	CATRQGFDTGELFF	TGTGCCACCAGACAGGGTTTCGACACCGGGGAGCTGTTTTTT
TRBV19	14	.	.	TRBJ1-5	CASSITGSNQPQHF	TGTGCCAGTAGTATCACGGGGAGCAATCAGCCCCAGCATTTT
TRBV7-9	17	.	TRBD2	TRBJ2-3	CASSLILAGLSTDTQYF	TGTGCCAGCAGCTTAATACTAGCGGGGCTGAGCACAGATACGCAGTATTTT
TRBV29-1	11	.	TRBD2	TRBJ2-1	CSVTPGLEQFF	TGCAGCGTGACGCCGGGACTAGAGCAGTTCTTC
TRBV9	20	.	.	TRBJ1-4	CASSVAPQDRSSPTNEKLFF	TGTGCCAGCAGCGTAGCCCCTCAGGACAGATCTAGCCCAACTAATGAAAAACTGTTTTTT
TRBV11-2	16	.	.	TRBJ2-2	CASSSATDLNTGELFF	TGTGCCAGCAGTTCGGCCACAGACCTAAACACCGGGGAGCTGTTTTTT
TRBV27	16	.	TRBD2	TRBJ2-1	CASSLISGRGLNEQFF	TGTGCCAGCAGTTTAATTAGCGGGAGGGGATTGAATGAGCAGTTCTTC
TRBV11-3	14	once	TRBD1	TRBJ2-7	CASSFGTAAYEQYF	TGTGCCAGCAGTTTCGGGACAGCAGCCTACGAGCAGTACTTC
TRBV6-5	14	once	.	TRBJ1-5	CASTEVGPRQPQHF	TGTGCCAGCACCGAAGTTGGGCCCCGGCAGCCCCAGCATTTT